This is a list of T cell receptor beta chains from one sample in a study of OX40 agonist ivuxolimab in advanced cancers. Using immunoSEQ multiplex PCR, the repertoire was profiled, and TCRdb retains in-frame clones only, with some absent. Of around 43,000 clones in the sample, roughly 86% were seen once. The input for sequencing was CD4+ or CD8+ T cells sorted from blood, taken in a trial of the OX40 agonist ivuxolimab. The receptors here all came from an adult with an advanced solid tumor such as melanoma, head and neck, liver or kidney cancer. Both conserved end residues are part of each CDR3. The order of the fields is V gene, J gene, D gene, clone size, CDR3 protein, CDR3 DNA. The D gene is left open where the match is weak. The size field is filled for only some rows; it gives once, few, many or a size class.

V gene: TRBV6-5; J gene: TRBJ1-2; D gene: -; clone size: medium-sized; CDR3 protein: CASSSESNYGYTF; CDR3 DNA: TGTGCCAGCAGTTCTGAGTCTAACTATGGCTACACCTTC
V gene: TRBV27; J gene: TRBJ2-7; D gene: -; clone size: -; CDR3 protein: CASSLISTTGEQYF; CDR3 DNA: TGTGCCAGCAGTTTAATCTCTACTACAGGCGAGCAGTACTTC
V gene: TRBV27; J gene: TRBJ2-2; D gene: -; clone size: -; CDR3 protein: CASGPGVYTGELFF; CDR3 DNA: TGTGCCAGCGGGCCAGGGGTCTACACCGGGGAGCTGTTTTTT
V gene: TRBV25-1; J gene: TRBJ1-1; D gene: -; clone size: -; CDR3 protein: CASSVGRSSSEAFF; CDR3 DNA: TGTGCCAGCAGTGTCGGACGGTCCTCTTCTGAAGCTTTCTTT
V gene: TRBV19; J gene: TRBJ1-2; D gene: -; clone size: -; CDR3 protein: CASSNPLSRANYGYTF; CDR3 DNA: TGTGCCAGTAGTAATCCCTTGTCACGGGCGAACTATGGCTACACCTTC
V gene: TRBV19; J gene: TRBJ1-5; D gene: -; clone size: -; CDR3 protein: CASSHTTGGWNQPQHF; CDR3 DNA: TGTGCCAGTAGTCACACAACCGGGGGTTGGAACCAGCCCCAGCATTTT
V gene: TRBV14; J gene: TRBJ2-1; D gene: TRBD2; clone size: -; CDR3 protein: CASSHYPLSGGSNEQFF; CDR3 DNA: TGTGCCAGCAGCCATTACCCCCTCAGCGGGGGAAGCAATGAGCAGTTCTTC
V gene: TRBV4-2; J gene: TRBJ1-6; D gene: -; clone size: -; CDR3 protein: CASSQDGKSPLHF; CDR3 DNA: TGTGCCAGCAGCCAAGACGGGAAATCACCCCTCCACTTT
V gene: TRBV6-5; J gene: TRBJ1-2; D gene: -; clone size: -; CDR3 protein: CASSRDRPLGYGYTF; CDR3 DNA: TGTGCCAGCAGTCGAGACAGGCCCCTAGGCTATGGCTACACCTTC
V gene: TRBV6-5; J gene: TRBJ1-2; D gene: -; clone size: once; CDR3 protein: CASSYSIGELYGYTF; CDR3 DNA: TGTGCCAGCAGTTACTCGATAGGAGAGCTCTATGGCTACACCTTC